This T cell receptor (beta chain) was observed in a study of T cells in Graves' hyperthyroidism and ophthalmopathy. Regarding the study as a whole: A median about 7 months before onset, the model predicted ophthalmopathy. Separating ophthalmopathy from stable hyperthyroidism was achieved by a 13 V-J model. Most expanded thyroid clonotypes above 0.001 also appeared in blood.

This CDR3 region has 19 residues. Germline V gene lookup returns CDR1 MGHRA and CDR2 YSYEKL. V was clipped by 4 bases and J by 10 bases, with 34 bases between them. In the case of this clonotype: The antigen remains unidentified.

Patients were excluded because of uncontrolled infection, other autoimmune disease, pregnancy or lactation. RNA transcripts gave rise to amplified TCR beta CDR3 regions. The HTBI primer set drove a first-round RT-PCR of the TCR CDR3. TCRdb fed the multiplex PCR reads into MiXCR, producing one record per CDR3 protein. The data show around 600,000 distinct CDR3 sequences, approximately 15% seen once. This sequence originates from a woman aged 40 to 50 with Graves' ophthalmopathy. Sequenced input: blood. The chain joins TRBV4-1 to TRBJ1-1; D may be TRBD1 (5 bases). This chain's CDR3 is CASSPGTYGPGRRPEGAFF. CDR3 bases: TGCGCCAGCAGCCCCGGGACTTACGGTCCGGGACGGAGGCCGGAGGGAGCTTTCTTT.